This T cell receptor beta chain was recorded in a study of T cells in localized non-small cell lung cancer. General study points: Heterogeneity stays possible, as sequencing covered only one tumor region. Adjacent lung had a median around 60 of the 100 largest tumor clones.

Assay: immunoSEQ multiplex PCR; the TCRdb copy retains only in-frame clones and omits some. Of tens of thousands of clones listed, over 70% are singletons. Germline CDR1 reads MNHEY; CDR2 reads SVGAGI. Trimming took 0 bases from V and 3 from J, leaving 11 bases between them. The CDR3 sequence is 16 residues long. For this clone: Antigen specificity is unknown.

This sample comprised peripheral blood, obtained before any cancer treatment. The J gene is TRBJ2-2, the V gene TRBV6-5; D is undetermined. The clonotype comes from a male donor at least 60 years old with stage III squamous cell lung carcinoma. The CDR3 loop is CASSYSNRAHTGELFF. Written as DNA, the CDR3 is TGTGCCAGCAGTTACTCGAACAGAGCGCACACCGGGGAGCTGTTTTTT.